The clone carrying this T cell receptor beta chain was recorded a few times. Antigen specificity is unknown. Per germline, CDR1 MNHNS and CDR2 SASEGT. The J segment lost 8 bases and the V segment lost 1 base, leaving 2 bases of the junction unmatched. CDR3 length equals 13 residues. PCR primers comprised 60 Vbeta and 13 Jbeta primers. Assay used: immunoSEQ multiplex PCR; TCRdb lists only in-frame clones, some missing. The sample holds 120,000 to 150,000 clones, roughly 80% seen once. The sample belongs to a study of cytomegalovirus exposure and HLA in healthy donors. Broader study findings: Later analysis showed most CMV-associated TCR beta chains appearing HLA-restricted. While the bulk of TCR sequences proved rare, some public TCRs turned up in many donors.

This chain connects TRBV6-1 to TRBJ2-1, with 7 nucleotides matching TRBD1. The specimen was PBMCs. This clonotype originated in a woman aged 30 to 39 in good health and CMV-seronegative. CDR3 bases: TGTGCCAGCAGTGAAGACAGGGGCGATGAGCAGTTCTTC. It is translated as CASSEDRGDEQFF.